The T cell receptor (beta chain) under discussion was sequenced for a study of cytomegalovirus exposure and HLA in healthy donors listed by TCRdb under 2017. With regard to the full study: An earlier analysis of approximately 600 of the donors reported 250 to 350 Gb of sequence data and roughly 110 million unique TCR beta sequences from 190 million or so T cells. An early release that covered roughly 600 HLA-typed donors contained about 300 gigabases of sequencing data and 85 million to 100 million unique TCR sequences. The genetic ancestry cluster associated with self-reported Caucasian donors included about 81% of the roughly 380 genotyped donors. The aim of the study was to test whether cataloging public T cell receptors could identify signatures of past pathogen exposure. The study used immunosequencing to profile the T cell repertoires of around 600 subjects and linked those repertoires to cytomegalovirus serostatus. In addition to the first cohort of 666 subjects, a separate validation cohort of 130 or so different subjects was used. To predict cytomegalovirus infection status, the study brought together high-throughput TCR immunosequencing, statistical association of individual TCRs with disease status, and machine learning. In a later analysis, previously published TCR beta repertoires from several hundred donors were re-analyzed and high-resolution HLA genotyping was added so that TCR occurrence patterns could be studied. Rather than drawing on any new phenotypic data, the later analysis identified candidate immune exposures from TCR beta sequences and the way those sequences occurred across donors. In an earlier analysis of around 540 of the donors, high-throughput TCR beta sequencing was used to judge whether each TCR beta V gene segment behaved as functional or pseudogenic. Donor age, sex, ethnicity and CMV serostatus were collected together with the repertoire data. Genome-wide SNP genotypes for about 60% of the roughly 700 donors were used in a later genetic analysis, which treated that subset as a discovery cohort. All discovery cohort repertoires had been generated on a single sequencing platform. HLA typing included class I and class II loci at four-digit resolution. Typing coverage varied by locus: about 620-630 donors for A, B, C, DRB1 and DQB1; roughly 500 for DQA1; nearly 610 for DPA1; 450 to 480 for DPB1. Four or five DR-DQ haplotypes were handled as single units for association and clustering because linkage in the cohort was strong. Among about 370 genotyped donors of the cohort, an average of around 240,000 unique TCR beta nucleotide sequences was sequenced per donor, of which roughly 17% were non-productive.

On this clone itself: It lacks a known antigen. No base-level quality is on record; no much larger clone is a single base apart.

The method behind the library was the immunoSEQ multiplex PCR assay. For the multiplex PCR, a mixture combining 60 forward primers for TCR Vbeta segments and 13 reverse primers for TCR Jbeta segments was used. A multiplex PCR assay on genomic DNA amplified the CDR3 region of rearranged TCR beta genes. The Illumina HiSeq System was used to sequence the amplified TCR beta libraries as 87-base-pair reads. On the authors' methods: A later analysis counted tens of millions of unique TCR beta chains across the 640 or so repertoires, and about 10 million of these chains were shared by at least two donors. A nearest-neighbor algorithm error-corrected the raw reads and collapsed the reads into unique sequences, merging closely related sequences to remove PCR and sequencing errors. Alignment of CDR3 sequences to IMGT reference sequences was used to assign V, D and J gene segments. For a sequence to be retained, a match of at least six nucleotides to both a V gene segment and a J gene segment was required. Rearrangements were classified as productive when the CDR3 lacked stop codons and remained in frame with V and J, and all other rearrangements were classified as non-productive. Following IMGT convention, CDR3 was defined as the stretch from the second conserved V-encoded cysteine to the conserved J-encoded phenylalanine. The earlier analysis of a few hundred of the donors excluded any sequence lacking an unambiguous match to a single V gene segment. An earlier analysis of 587 of the donors called V segments functional above 56.7% productive rearrangements and segregating when the between-donor standard deviation exceeded 5%. A statistical classification framework was developed to diagnose cytomegalovirus status using the catalog of TCR beta chain sequences. A later analysis assigned V and J genes by comparing TCR nucleotide sequences with IMGT/GENE-DB human TR gene sequences. The TCRdist pipeline was used in a later analysis to assign CDR3 sequences and most-parsimonious VDJ recombination scenarios. In a later analysis, each TCR beta chain was defined by its CDR3 amino acid sequence together with its V-gene family, and reads lacking a unique V-gene family were excluded. In a later analysis, some 600 highly shared, low-generation-probability nucleotide sequences were removed to address suspected cross-contamination and a sequencing artifact. In a later analysis, a clonal expansion index for each public chain was calculated from normalized within-repertoire ranks of inferred template counts. In a later analysis, generation probabilities were computed with a VDJ recombination model fitted to out-of-frame rearrangements, and the resulting probabilities were checked against IGoR. Hypergeometric tests were used in a later analysis to score TCR-TCR, TCR-HLA and TCR-CMV co-occurrence, with a repertoire-size bias correction applied to the TCR pairs. False discovery rates were estimated in a later analysis by permuting HLA or CMV assignments 20 times. In a later analysis, co-occurring TCRs were grouped with DBSCAN, and TCRdist sequence similarity was added when clustering was performed within HLA-allele-positive subsets. Repertoires with fewer than 30,000 or more than 120,000 public chains were left out of co-occurrence clustering, as were a handful of repertoires with anomalous nucleotide sharing. Drawn from immuneACCESS, this table holds only the in-frame rearrangements with V and J called that TCRdb kept. Clones are partly lost; checked studies trace under half to an unresolved V gene and leave the rest unexplained. From that table come the V and J calls and clone size; the DNA was used to work out D and trimming. Recorded for this sample are about 69,000 clones; about 73% of them occurred a single time. The ten largest clonotypes hold over 9.5% of the sample.

In total, around 600 healthy bone marrow donors made up the cohort. At the time of sampling, all cohort members were nominally healthy, though unrecorded immune exposures were likely present. The donor tested CMV seronegative and was one of the 352 seronegative cohort members. Each donor provided a peripheral blood sample, and peripheral blood mononuclear cells were used for TCR beta sequencing. Genomic DNA extraction from the blood cell samples was performed with the Qiagen DNeasy Blood Extraction Kit. On the study overall, not on this receptor specifically: In a later genetic analysis, fewer N-insertions in productive TCRs were reported among donors in an Asian-associated ancestry cluster than the approximately 630-donor mean. Correlated functional status among segregating V segments might be attributable to linkage disequilibrium, but an unknown experimental factor could not be ruled out. The sequencing pipeline was judged likely to have produced a cluster of highly shared sequence variants as a technical artifact. In an earlier analysis of 500 to 650 of the donors, most TCR beta V segments appeared in productive rearrangements about 87% or about 30% of the time, broadly matching IMGT annotations. Seventeen rarely observed V segments, including chromosome 9 orphons, were excluded from the earlier analysis of some 590 of the donors because counts were too low. Some IMGT-functional V segments, including TRBV6-2 and TRBV6-3, could not be told apart with the 87-base-pair reads, so those segments were excluded. The study listed approximately 150 TCR beta chains as associated with cytomegalovirus. Sequencing depth was assumed to be roughly uniform across donors in the presence/absence analyses, though that assumption may not hold. While some public TCRs were present in many individuals, most TCR sequences turned up only very rarely across donors. In vitro tests confirmed that a few of the cytomegalovirus-associated TCR beta chains recognize cytomegalovirus antigens. HLA typing was unavailable for some donors at each locus, so association tests used only the typed subset. The only immune exposure information available for the cohort was CMV serostatus. In this cohort, only TCR beta chains were sequenced, and detectable features were limited by the absence of alpha or paired-chain data. In a later genetic analysis, a missense DCLRE1C variant was associated with V-gene and J-gene trimming of TCR beta chains, and the association was replicated in an independent cohort. The authors suggested that the approach could potentially be extended to other disease states and immunological phenotypes. A later analysis found that HLA-associated TCR beta chains were more clonally expanded and had lower generation probabilities than equally common non-associated chains. A further reported finding was that TCR beta sequences accurately predicted the HLA-A and HLA-B alleles for most subjects in the first cohort. In both the original and validation cohorts, the classifier was reported to diagnose cytomegalovirus status with high specificity and sensitivity. Strong co-occurrence of HLA alleles, especially DR and DQ, made assigning TCR associations to individual alleles difficult. According to a later analysis, TCR association rates differed among HLA loci, with DRB1 alleles showing the most associated TCRs and HLA-C alleles showing the fewest. A later analysis found that most CMV-associated TCR beta chains appeared HLA-restricted, with HLA associations seemingly driven largely by CMV exposure. Several of the top co-occurrence clusters appeared to be linked to parvovirus B19, influenza, CMV and Epstein-Barr virus, according to a later analysis. At a false discovery rate of 0.05, a later analysis linked some 18,000 TCR beta sequences to specific HLA alleles.

V is pruned by 2 bases and J by 5 bases, leaving 3 bases of the junction without a gene match. The CDR3 has 15 amino acids, counting the end cysteine and phenylalanine. Kept here is only the CDR3 DNA, which spans 45 bases and is read in frame from base 1. For CDR1 and CDR2, the germline V gene (reference sequence) lists MNHNY and SVGAGI. The chain was built from TRBV6-6 and TRBJ2-1, and 10 junction bases match TRBD1. Sequencing was carried out using PBMCs. The origin of this receptor is a woman aged 25 to 45 in good health and CMV-seronegative. At the DNA level, the sequence is TGTGCCAGCAGTTACGGGGGACAGGGGAACAATGAGCAGTTCTTC. This codes for CASSYGGQGNNEQFF.